This T cell receptor beta chain was observed in a study of T cell changes during pregnancy in multiple sclerosis. The CDR3 sequence is 17 residues long. Germline values: CDR1 SGHNT, CDR2 YYREEE (reference sequence). With 5 bases clipped from V and 0 bases from J, the junction kept 5 bases outside the gene matches. Generated by immunoSEQ multiplex PCR, the TCRdb table keeps only in-frame clones and is missing some. The sample shows 33,000 or so clones, roughly nine tenths of them seen only once. The sequence was obtained from a female donor with multiple sclerosis, enrolled in a pregnancy study. The sample was CD8+ T cells from peripheral blood mononuclear cells, taken in the third trimester of pregnancy. The rearrangement links TRBV5-4 to TRBJ2-2; 12 nucleotides agree with TRBD2. DNA for the CDR3: TGTGCCAGCAGGTATACTAGCGGGGGGCCGAACACCGGGGAGCTGTTTTTT. It encodes CASRYTSGGPNTGELFF.